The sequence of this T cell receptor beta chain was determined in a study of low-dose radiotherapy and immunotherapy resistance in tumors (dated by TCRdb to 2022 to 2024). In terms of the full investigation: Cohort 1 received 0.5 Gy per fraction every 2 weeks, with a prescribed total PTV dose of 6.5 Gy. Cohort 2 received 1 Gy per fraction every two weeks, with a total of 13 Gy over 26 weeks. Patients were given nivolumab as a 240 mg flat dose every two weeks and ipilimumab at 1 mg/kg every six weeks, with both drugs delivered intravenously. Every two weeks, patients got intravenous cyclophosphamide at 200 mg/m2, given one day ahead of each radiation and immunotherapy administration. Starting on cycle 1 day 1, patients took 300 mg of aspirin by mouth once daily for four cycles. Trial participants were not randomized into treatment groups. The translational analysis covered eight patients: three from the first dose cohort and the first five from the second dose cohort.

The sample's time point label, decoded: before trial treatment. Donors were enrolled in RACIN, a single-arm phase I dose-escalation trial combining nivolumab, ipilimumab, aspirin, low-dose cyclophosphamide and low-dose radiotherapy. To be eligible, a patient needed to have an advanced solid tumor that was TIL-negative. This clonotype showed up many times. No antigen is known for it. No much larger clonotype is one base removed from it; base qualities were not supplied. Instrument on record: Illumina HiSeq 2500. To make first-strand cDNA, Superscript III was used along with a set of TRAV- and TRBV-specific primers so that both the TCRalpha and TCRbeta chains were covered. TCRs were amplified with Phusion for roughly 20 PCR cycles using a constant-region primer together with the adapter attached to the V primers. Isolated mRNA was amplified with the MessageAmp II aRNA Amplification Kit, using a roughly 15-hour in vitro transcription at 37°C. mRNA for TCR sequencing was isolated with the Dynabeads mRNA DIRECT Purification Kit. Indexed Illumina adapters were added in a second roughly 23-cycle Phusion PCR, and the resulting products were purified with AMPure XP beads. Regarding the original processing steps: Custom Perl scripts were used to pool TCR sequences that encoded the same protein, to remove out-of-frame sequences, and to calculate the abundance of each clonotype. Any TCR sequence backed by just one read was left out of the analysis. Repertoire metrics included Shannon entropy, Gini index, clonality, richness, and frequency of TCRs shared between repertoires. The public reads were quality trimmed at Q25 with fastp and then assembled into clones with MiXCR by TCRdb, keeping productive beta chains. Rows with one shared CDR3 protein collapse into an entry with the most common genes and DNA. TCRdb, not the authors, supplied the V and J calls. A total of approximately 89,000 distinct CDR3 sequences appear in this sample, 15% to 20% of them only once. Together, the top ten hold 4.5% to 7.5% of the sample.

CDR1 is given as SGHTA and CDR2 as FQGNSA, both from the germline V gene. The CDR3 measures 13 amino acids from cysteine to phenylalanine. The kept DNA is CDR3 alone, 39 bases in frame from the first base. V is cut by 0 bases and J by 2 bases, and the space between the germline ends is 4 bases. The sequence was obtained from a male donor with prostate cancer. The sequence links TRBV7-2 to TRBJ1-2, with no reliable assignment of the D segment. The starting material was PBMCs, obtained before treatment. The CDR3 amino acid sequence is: CASSLANNYGYTF. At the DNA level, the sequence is TGTGCCAGCAGCTTAGCGAACAACTATGGCTACACCTTC.